This T cell receptor (beta chain) was recorded in a study of T cells in Graves' hyperthyroidism and ophthalmopathy. The table lists this clonotype with many counts. Amplified regions were TCR beta CDR3 sequences from RNA transcripts. The primer set for the first-round RT-PCR of the TCR CDR3 was HTBI. MiXCR was run by TCRdb on the multiplex PCR reads, yielding one entry per CDR3 protein. Seen here are about 300,000 distinct CDR3 sequences, 25% to 30% observed once, and the top ten hold about 25%. The sample consisted of blood. The receptor was derived from a man aged 40-49 years with Graves' hyperthyroidism that later progressed to Graves' ophthalmopathy.

The CDR3 DNA is TGTGCCAGCAGACGACAGGGACACTATGGCTACACCTTC. Translating it yields CASRRQGHYGYTF. This chain links TRBV12-3 or TRBV12-4 with TRBJ1-2; 7 bases are a match to TRBD1. CDR3 size: 13 residues. The V and J ends lost 6 bases and 3 bases, in that order; junction bases with no gene match: 4.